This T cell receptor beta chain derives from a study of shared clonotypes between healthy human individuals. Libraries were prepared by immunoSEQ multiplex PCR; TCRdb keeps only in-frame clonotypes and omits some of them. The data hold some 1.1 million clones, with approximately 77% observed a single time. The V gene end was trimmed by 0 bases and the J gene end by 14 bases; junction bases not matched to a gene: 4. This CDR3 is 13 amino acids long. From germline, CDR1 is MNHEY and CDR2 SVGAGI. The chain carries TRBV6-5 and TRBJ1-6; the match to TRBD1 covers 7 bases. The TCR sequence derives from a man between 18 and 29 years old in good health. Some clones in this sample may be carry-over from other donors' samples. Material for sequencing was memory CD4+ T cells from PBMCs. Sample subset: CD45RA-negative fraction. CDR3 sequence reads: CASSYSTGQALHF. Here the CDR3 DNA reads TGTGCCAGCAGTTACTCGACAGGACAGGCCCTCCACTTT.